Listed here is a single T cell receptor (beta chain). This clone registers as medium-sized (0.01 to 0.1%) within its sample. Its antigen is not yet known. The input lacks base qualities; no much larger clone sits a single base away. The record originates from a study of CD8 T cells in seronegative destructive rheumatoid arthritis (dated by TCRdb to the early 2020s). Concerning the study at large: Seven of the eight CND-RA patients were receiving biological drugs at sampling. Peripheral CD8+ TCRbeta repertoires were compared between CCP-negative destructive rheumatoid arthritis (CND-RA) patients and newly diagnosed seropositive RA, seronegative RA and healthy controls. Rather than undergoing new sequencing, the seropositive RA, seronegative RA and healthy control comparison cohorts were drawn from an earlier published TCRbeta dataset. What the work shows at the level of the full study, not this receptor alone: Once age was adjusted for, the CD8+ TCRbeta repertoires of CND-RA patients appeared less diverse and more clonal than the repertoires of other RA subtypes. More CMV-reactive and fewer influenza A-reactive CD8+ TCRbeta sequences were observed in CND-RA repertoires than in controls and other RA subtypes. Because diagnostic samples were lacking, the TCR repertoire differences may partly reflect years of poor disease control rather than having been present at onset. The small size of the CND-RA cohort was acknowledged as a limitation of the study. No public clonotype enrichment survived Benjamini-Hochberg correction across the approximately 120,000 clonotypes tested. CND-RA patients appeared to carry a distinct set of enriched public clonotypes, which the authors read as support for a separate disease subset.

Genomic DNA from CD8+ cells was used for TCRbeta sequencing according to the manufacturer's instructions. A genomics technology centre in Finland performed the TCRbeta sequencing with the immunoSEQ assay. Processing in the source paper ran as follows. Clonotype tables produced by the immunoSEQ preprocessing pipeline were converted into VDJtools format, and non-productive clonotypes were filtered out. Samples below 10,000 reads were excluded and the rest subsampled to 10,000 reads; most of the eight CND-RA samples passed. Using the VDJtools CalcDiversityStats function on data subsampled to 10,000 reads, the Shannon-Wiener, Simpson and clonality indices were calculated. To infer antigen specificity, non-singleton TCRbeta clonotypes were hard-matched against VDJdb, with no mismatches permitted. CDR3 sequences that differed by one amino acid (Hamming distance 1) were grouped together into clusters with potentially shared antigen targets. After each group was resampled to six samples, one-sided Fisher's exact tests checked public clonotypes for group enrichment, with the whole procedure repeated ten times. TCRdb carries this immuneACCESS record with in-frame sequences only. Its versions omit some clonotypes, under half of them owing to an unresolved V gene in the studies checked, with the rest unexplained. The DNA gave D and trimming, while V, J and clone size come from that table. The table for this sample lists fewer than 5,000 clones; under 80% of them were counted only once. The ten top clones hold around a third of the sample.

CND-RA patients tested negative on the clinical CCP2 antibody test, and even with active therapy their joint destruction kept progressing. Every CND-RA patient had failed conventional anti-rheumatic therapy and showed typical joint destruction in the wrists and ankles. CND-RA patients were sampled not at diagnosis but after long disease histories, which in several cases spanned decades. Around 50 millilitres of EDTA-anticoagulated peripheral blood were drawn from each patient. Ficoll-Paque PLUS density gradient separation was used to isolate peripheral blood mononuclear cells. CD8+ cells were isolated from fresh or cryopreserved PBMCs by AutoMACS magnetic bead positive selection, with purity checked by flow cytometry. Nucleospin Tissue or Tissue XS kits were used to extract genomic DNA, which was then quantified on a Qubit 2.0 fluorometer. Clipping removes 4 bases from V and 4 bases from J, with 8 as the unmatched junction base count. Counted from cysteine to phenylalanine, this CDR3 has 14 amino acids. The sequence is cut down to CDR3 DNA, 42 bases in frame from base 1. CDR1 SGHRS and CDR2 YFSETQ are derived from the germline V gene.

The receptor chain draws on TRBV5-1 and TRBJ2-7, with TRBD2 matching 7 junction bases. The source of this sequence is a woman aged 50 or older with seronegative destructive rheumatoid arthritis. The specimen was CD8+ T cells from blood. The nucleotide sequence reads TGCGCCAGCAGCAGCGGGACTCACTTATACGAGCAGTACTTC. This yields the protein CASSSGTHLYEQYF.